These T cell receptor beta chains were read from a single sample in a study of CD8 T cells in ankylosing spondylitis. MiXCR, applied by TCRdb to the 5' RACE reads, yields one record per CDR3 protein. The profile covers about 140,000 distinct CDR3 sequences, with 25% to 35% appearing a single time and about 6% taken by the ten largest. The sample comprised synovial fluid, either unsorted or a sorted T cell fraction (not recorded which). The receptors stem from a male donor with ankylosing spondylitis. Each CDR3 is given with its conserved first and last residue. Each record gives: clone size, J gene, V gene, CDR3 length, D gene, CDR3 DNA, CDR3 protein. The D gene is left open where the match is weak. Not every row has a clone size; where given, it reads once, few, many or a size class.

size: many; J: TRBJ1-1; V: TRBV5-4; length: 16; D: -; DNA: TGTGCCAGCAGCAGGGAGGGTGGGGCAGTAAGGACTGAAGCTTTCTTT; CDR3: CASSREGGAVRTEAFF
size: -; J: TRBJ2-5; V: TRBV3-1; length: 12; D: -; DNA: TGTGCCAGCAGCCAAGTAACGGAGACCCAGTACTTC; CDR3: CASSQVTETQYF
size: -; J: TRBJ2-3; V: TRBV7-2; length: 16; D: TRBD2; DNA: TGTGCCAGCAGTCCCTGGACTAGCGTGTACACAGATACGCAGTATTTT; CDR3: CASSPWTSVYTDTQYF
size: -; J: TRBJ2-3; V: TRBV5-5; length: 15; D: TRBD1; DNA: TGTGCCAGCAGGGATCACAGGGGGCAAGCAGATACGCAGTATTTT; CDR3: CASRDHRGQADTQYF
size: -; J: TRBJ1-4; V: TRBV11-2; length: 16; D: -; DNA: TGTGCCAGCAGCCAGGATGTCATTCCAACTAATGAAAAACTGTTTTTT; CDR3: CASSQDVIPTNEKLFF
size: many; J: TRBJ2-3; V: TRBV19; length: 15; D: -; DNA: TGTGCCAGTAGTACCCCCGGGGCCAGCGGAGATACGCAGTATTTT; CDR3: CASSTPGASGDTQYF
size: -; J: TRBJ2-1; V: TRBV29-1; length: 14; D: -; DNA: TGCAGCGTTGAAGATCGTCCATGGGGCAATGAGCAGTTCTTC; CDR3: CSVEDRPWGNEQFF
size: few; J: TRBJ2-7; V: TRBV27; length: 16; D: TRBD2; DNA: TGTGCCAGCCTAACCAAAACCGGGAGGTCTCCCTACGAGCAGTACTTC; CDR3: CASLTKTGRSPYEQYF
size: few; J: TRBJ1-5; V: TRBV12-3/TRBV12-4; length: 14; D: -; DNA: TGTGCCAGCAGTTCGACTGGGGGGGTCCTAGTCCAGCATTTT; CDR3: CASSSTGGVLVQHF
size: few; J: TRBJ1-1; V: TRBV7-9; length: 16; D: -; DNA: TGTGCCAGCAGCTTAGCAGGGGACATTACGAACACTGAAGCTTTCTTT; CDR3: CASSLAGDITNTEAFF
size: -; J: TRBJ1-4; V: TRBV4-1; length: 14; D: TRBD1; DNA: TGCGCCAGCACCCAGGGGGGGCGGGAGGAAAAACTGTTTTTT; CDR3: CASTQGGREEKLFF
size: -; J: TRBJ2-1; V: TRBV7-3; length: 20; D: TRBD2; DNA: TGTGCCAGCAGCTTAACGAGTCTAGCGGGAGGCCCTAGCTCCTACAATGAGCAGTTCTTC; CDR3: CASSLTSLAGGPSSYNEQFF
size: many; J: TRBJ2-1; V: TRBV29-1; length: 15; D: -; DNA: TGCAGCGTTCCCAGTGACAGGTCCACTTACAATGAGCAGTTCTTC; CDR3: CSVPSDRSTYNEQFF
size: -; J: TRBJ2-7; V: TRBV7-3; length: 15; D: TRBD2; DNA: TGTGCCAGCAGCCCCCGGGCGGGAGGGGTGAACGAGCAGTACTTC; CDR3: CASSPRAGGVNEQYF
size: few; J: TRBJ1-1; V: TRBV19; length: 15; D: -; DNA: TGTGCCAGTAGTTCCCCGGACATTACGAACACTGAAGCTTTCTTT; CDR3: CASSSPDITNTEAFF
size: -; J: TRBJ2-1; V: TRBV7-6; length: 13; D: -; DNA: TGTGCCAGCAGCCCTGGACTTATTAATGAGCAGTTCTTC; CDR3: CASSPGLINEQFF
size: few; J: TRBJ2-3; V: TRBV20-1; length: 17; D: TRBD2; DNA: TGCAGTGCTAGAGGGCTAGCGGGGCCCCTAATCACAGATACGCAGTATTTT; CDR3: CSARGLAGPLITDTQYF
size: many; J: TRBJ1-1; V: TRBV10-2; length: 12; D: -; DNA: TGCGCCAGCAGAGCAGGGGAGACTGAAGCTTTCTTT; CDR3: CASRAGETEAFF
size: few; J: TRBJ1-4; V: TRBV20-1; length: 14; D: TRBD1; DNA: TGCAGTGCGACCGAAAGGACAGGGGTGGAAAAACTGTTTTTT; CDR3: CSATERTGVEKLFF
size: many; J: TRBJ1-2; V: TRBV12-3/TRBV12-4; length: 16; D: TRBD1; DNA: TGTGCCAGCAGCCACCGGGACAGGTGGCCGTATGGAGGCTACACCTTC; CDR3: CASSHRDRWPYGGYTF
size: few; J: TRBJ1-1; V: TRBV6-1; length: 13; D: -; DNA: TGTGCCAGCAGGGTGGCCGTGAACACTGAAGCTTTCTTT; CDR3: CASRVAVNTEAFF
size: many; J: TRBJ2-3; V: TRBV20-1; length: 12; D: -; DNA: TGCAGTGCTTTAAGGGGAGCAGATACGCAGTATTTT; CDR3: CSALRGADTQYF
size: -; J: TRBJ1-4; V: TRBV5-1; length: 14; D: -; DNA: TGCGCCAGCAGCCCAGGATGGGAGAGTGAAAAACTGTTTTTT; CDR3: CASSPGWESEKLFF
size: few; J: TRBJ2-7; V: TRBV6-1; length: 15; D: -; DNA: TGTGCCAGCAGTGATAGCGTCCCTTTAACCTACGAGCAGTACTTC; CDR3: CASSDSVPLTYEQYF
size: few; J: TRBJ2-1; V: TRBV2; length: 16; D: -; DNA: TGTGCCAGCAGTAGCAGGGGCACGAGCTCCTACAATGAGCAGTTCTTC; CDR3: CASSSRGTSSYNEQFF
size: many; J: TRBJ2-1; V: TRBV7-2; length: 15; D: -; DNA: TGTGCCAGCAGCTCCCGGACAGGGAGGGGCAATGAGCAGTTCTTC; CDR3: CASSSRTGRGNEQFF
size: -; J: TRBJ1-2; V: TRBV3-1; length: 13; D: -; DNA: TGTGCCAGCAGCCAAGATGGGCCCTATGGCTACACCTTC; CDR3: CASSQDGPYGYTF
size: -; J: TRBJ1-5; V: TRBV20-1; length: 18; D: -; DNA: TGCAGTGCTCCCGCCTTCGGCCGATTTGGGGATAGCAATCAGCCCCAGCATTTT; CDR3: CSAPAFGRFGDSNQPQHF
size: -; J: TRBJ2-7; V: TRBV11-2; length: 16; D: TRBD2; DNA: TGTGCCAGCAGCTTAAACTATGGACTAGCGGGAGACGAGCAGTACTTC; CDR3: CASSLNYGLAGDEQYF
size: -; J: TRBJ2-7; V: TRBV3-1; length: 12; D: -; DNA: TGTGCCAGCAGCCAAGGTCGGCGCGAGCAGTACTTC; CDR3: CASSQGRREQYF
size: few; J: TRBJ2-7; V: TRBV20-1; length: 13; D: TRBD2; DNA: TGCAGTGCTAGTCCGGCGGGAGTAAGGGAGCAGTACTTC; CDR3: CSASPAGVREQYF
size: -; J: TRBJ2-7; V: TRBV20-1; length: 13; D: TRBD1; DNA: TGCAGTGCTAGAAGGGGACAGGGGGACGAGCAGTACTTC; CDR3: CSARRGQGDEQYF
size: -; J: TRBJ1-4; V: TRBV10-3; length: 13; D: -; DNA: TGTGCCATCCGTGACCGAACGAATGAAAAACTGTTTTTT; CDR3: CAIRDRTNEKLFF
size: -; J: TRBJ2-7; V: TRBV5-1; length: 16; D: TRBD1; DNA: TGCGCCAGCAGCTTGGCCCCGGACAGGGACCTCTACGAGCAGTACTTC; CDR3: CASSLAPDRDLYEQYF
size: many; J: TRBJ2-2; V: TRBV5-6; length: 16; D: TRBD1; DNA: TGTGCCAGCAGTCCTTTGACAGGGGGGAACACCGGGGAGCTGTTTTTT; CDR3: CASSPLTGGNTGELFF
size: -; J: TRBJ2-7; V: TRBV5-1; length: 15; D: TRBD1; DNA: TGCGCCAGCAGCCCGGTCGGGACAGTTACCTACGAGCAGTACTTC; CDR3: CASSPVGTVTYEQYF
size: many; J: TRBJ2-3; V: TRBV27; length: 16; D: TRBD1; DNA: TGTGCCAGCAGCCGAACCGGGACAGGGCCCCTCGCTACGCAGTATTTT; CDR3: CASSRTGTGPLATQYF
size: few; J: TRBJ1-5; V: TRBV12-3/TRBV12-4; length: 14; D: -; DNA: TGTGCCAGCAGTTTAGGCAGGGCCCATCAGCCCCAGCATTTT; CDR3: CASSLGRAHQPQHF
size: many; J: TRBJ2-2; V: TRBV4-2; length: 17; D: TRBD1; DNA: TGTGCCAGCAGCCGACAGGGGCAAGGGTCCTACACCGGGGAGCTGTTTTTT; CDR3: CASSRQGQGSYTGELFF
size: few; J: TRBJ1-5; V: TRBV3-1; length: 9; D: -; DNA: TGTGCCAGCAATCAGCCCCAGCATTTT; CDR3: CASNQPQHF
size: -; J: TRBJ2-3; V: TRBV7-9; length: 15; D: -; DNA: TGTGCCAGCAGCTTAACGATGGGGGGCACAGATACGCAGTATTTT; CDR3: CASSLTMGGTDTQYF
size: few; J: TRBJ2-5; V: TRBV7-6; length: 13; D: -; DNA: TGTGCCAGCAGCCCAGACAGAAAAGAGACCCAGTACTTC; CDR3: CASSPDRKETQYF
size: -; J: TRBJ1-1; V: TRBV12-3/TRBV12-4; length: 12; D: -; DNA: TGTGCCAGCAGCCCGGGGTGGGCGAGGGCTTTCTTT; CDR3: CASSPGWARAFF
size: -; J: TRBJ2-7; V: TRBV20-1; length: 12; D: -; DNA: TGCAGTGCTACCCGAGGAACCTACGAGCAGTACTTC; CDR3: CSATRGTYEQYF
size: -; J: TRBJ2-3; V: TRBV29-1; length: 11; D: TRBD1; DNA: TGCAGCGGGACGACAGGGGTCGGTGTCTTTTTT; CDR3: CSGTTGVGVFF
size: few; J: TRBJ2-1; V: TRBV11-2; length: 13; D: -; DNA: TGTGCCAGCAGCTTCCGCAGGGGCAATGAGCAGTTCTTC; CDR3: CASSFRRGNEQFF
size: -; J: TRBJ2-7; V: TRBV2; length: 14; D: -; DNA: TGTGCCAGCAGTGAACTCAGTTACTCCTACGAGCAGTACTTC; CDR3: CASSELSYSYEQYF
size: many; J: TRBJ1-5; V: TRBV12-3/TRBV12-4; length: 12; D: -; DNA: TGTGCCAGCAGCCGCGCCCAGCTGCCCCAGCATTTT; CDR3: CASSRAQLPQHF
size: few; J: TRBJ1-1; V: TRBV7-2; length: 14; D: TRBD1; DNA: TGTGCCAGCAGCAGGAGACAGGGGTACACTGAAGCTTTCTTT; CDR3: CASSRRQGYTEAFF
size: -; J: TRBJ2-3; V: TRBV10-3; length: 14; D: -; DNA: TGTGCCATCAATGGACTTCTTCCGGGGGATACGCAGTATTTT; CDR3: CAINGLLPGDTQYF
size: -; J: TRBJ1-1; V: TRBV11-1; length: 15; D: TRBD1; DNA: TGTGCCAGCAGCTCCCCGAACAGGGGCAACACTGAAGCTTTCTTT; CDR3: CASSSPNRGNTEAFF
size: -; J: TRBJ2-5; V: TRBV4-2; length: 15; D: -; DNA: TGTGCCAGCAGCCTCGAGGGGGGGTCTAAAGAGACCCAGTACTTC; CDR3: CASSLEGGSKETQYF
size: -; J: TRBJ1-1; V: TRBV18; length: 15; D: -; DNA: TGTGCCAGCTCACCTCCAGCCACAGGGAACACTGAAGCTTTCTTT; CDR3: CASSPPATGNTEAFF
size: many; J: TRBJ2-1; V: TRBV11-2; length: 16; D: -; DNA: TGTGCCAGCAGCTTAGTCTTCGCGGGGATCAAAAATGAGCAGTTCTTC; CDR3: CASSLVFAGIKNEQFF
size: many; J: TRBJ2-2; V: TRBV5-1; length: 14; D: -; DNA: TGCGCCAGCAGCGGTTCGCTCGGCACCGGGGAGCTGTTTTTT; CDR3: CASSGSLGTGELFF